This T cell receptor beta chain was identified in a study of OX40 agonist ivuxolimab in advanced cancers. The ends were cut back, 5 bases at V and 1 base at J, with 11 bases in the middle. This CDR3 has 14 residues. Germline values: CDR1 SGHTA, CDR2 FQGTGA. Some clones are missing from TCRdb's copy, which holds only in-frame ones; the method was immunoSEQ multiplex PCR. Of about 41,000 clones in the sample, 80% were seen once. Sequenced material: CD4+ or CD8+ T cells sorted from blood, taken in a trial of the OX40 agonist ivuxolimab. This TCR was sampled from an adult with an advanced solid tumor such as melanoma, head and neck, liver or kidney cancer. This chain links TRBV7-3 with TRBJ2-5; D unclear. CDR3 amino acids: CASSMDGSQETQYF. The DNA of the CDR3 is TGTGCCAGCAGCATGGACGGTAGCCAAGAGACCCAGTACTTC.